This is a list of T cell receptor beta chains from one sample in a study of beta chain features in type 1 diabetes. Generated by immunoSEQ multiplex PCR, the TCRdb table keeps only in-frame clones and is missing some. The sample has about 280,000 clones; approximately 15% are singletons. Sequencing used naive CD4+ T cells from blood. The receptors shown here come from a man aged 18 to 30 with type 1 diabetes. CDR3s include the opening cysteine and the closing phenylalanine or tryptophan. D genes are given only for firm matches. Size values are once, few and many counts, or a class for expanded clones, and some rows have none.

J gene	clone size	V gene	D gene	CDR3 protein	CDR3 DNA
TRBJ2-5	-	TRBV7-9	TRBD2	CASSLSLHTSGGQETQYF	TGTGCCAGCAGCTTGTCCCTCCACACTAGCGGGGGGCAAGAGACCCAGTACTTC
TRBJ2-1	-	TRBV27	TRBD1	CASSRQGSNYNEQFF	TGTGCCAGCAGCCGACAGGGTTCGAACTACAATGAGCAGTTCTTC
TRBJ1-5	-	TRBV18	TRBD1	CASSPGQSDQPQHF	TGTGCCAGCTCACCGGGACAGAGCGATCAGCCCCAGCATTTT
TRBJ1-5	-	TRBV28	-	CASSFRQPQHF	TGTGCCAGCAGTTTCAGGCAGCCCCAGCATTTT
TRBJ2-1	few	TRBV28	-	CASIPTGQLDHEQFF	TGTGCCAGCATCCCGACAGGACAACTCGACCATGAGCAGTTCTTC
TRBJ1-5	-	TRBV18	-	CASSPGEHQPQHF	TGTGCCAGCTCACCTGGGGAGCATCAGCCCCAGCATTTT
TRBJ2-2	few	TRBV7-2	TRBD2	CASSLGTRSGELFF	TGTGCCAGCAGCTTAGGGACTAGGTCAGGGGAGCTGTTTTTT
TRBJ2-3	-	TRBV7-2	-	CASSSWPPGRTDTQYF	TGTGCCAGCAGCTCGTGGCCCCCCGGGAGAACAGATACGCAGTATTTT
TRBJ1-5	few	TRBV19	TRBD1	CATRDRGNQPQHF	TGTGCCACCCGGGACAGGGGAAATCAGCCCCAGCATTTT
TRBJ2-1	few	TRBV5-1	-	CASSLVLARTDEQFF	TGCGCCAGCAGCTTGGTGCTAGCACGGACAGATGAGCAGTTCTTC
TRBJ2-5	-	TRBV7-8	TRBD1	CASSLRQGAPGQETQYF	TGTGCCAGCAGCCTTCGACAGGGGGCGCCGGGGCAAGAGACCCAGTACTTC
TRBJ2-1	few	TRBV20-1	-	CSARLYNEQFF	TGCAGTGCAAGACTCTACAATGAGCAGTTCTTC
TRBJ2-1	-	TRBV4-2	TRBD2	CASSQETSGRAYNEQFF	TGTGCCAGCAGCCAAGAAACGAGCGGGAGAGCTTACAATGAGCAGTTCTTC
TRBJ2-1	few	TRBV4-2	-	CASSQADWLSSYNEQFF	TGTGCCAGCAGCCAAGCAGACTGGTTGAGCTCCTACAATGAGCAGTTCTTC
TRBJ1-1	few	TRBV7-9	TRBD1	CASSPQGIEAFF	TGTGCCAGCAGCCCACAGGGGATTGAAGCTTTCTTT
TRBJ2-1	-	TRBV4-1	TRBD2	CARGGEGYNEQFF	TGCGCCAGGGGGGGGGAGGGATACAATGAGCAGTTCTTC
TRBJ2-5	-	TRBV5-1	-	CASSLGQKETQYF	TGCGCCAGCAGCTTGGGACAGAAAGAGACCCAGTACTTC
TRBJ2-1	-	TRBV14	-	CASSASGDIKQFF	TGTGCCAGCAGCGCGAGCGGAGATATTAAGCAGTTCTTC
TRBJ1-5	few	TRBV7-2	TRBD1	CASSRTGGNQPQHF	TGTGCCAGCAGCCGGACAGGAGGAAATCAGCCCCAGCATTTT
TRBJ2-3	-	TRBV5-1	-	CASSPRGDTQYF	TGCGCCAGCAGCCCCCGAGGAGATACGCAGTATTTT
TRBJ2-5	-	TRBV15	TRBD2	CATSREAGVRETQYF	TGTGCCACCAGCAGAGAGGCGGGGGTTAGAGAGACCCAGTACTTC
TRBJ2-2	-	TRBV30	TRBD2	CAWYQPDGLAGGAGELFF	TGTGCCTGGTACCAGCCCGACGGACTAGCGGGAGGCGCCGGGGAGCTGTTTTTT
TRBJ1-1	few	TRBV27	-	CASSLNLAAEAFF	TGTGCCAGCAGTTTAAACTTGGCGGCTGAAGCTTTCTTT
TRBJ2-1	-	TRBV12-5	-	CASATRGLDNEQFF	TGTGCTAGTGCTACCCGCGGGTTAGACAATGAGCAGTTCTTC
TRBJ1-6	-	TRBV30	-	CAWIGPTGRGSPLHF	TGTGCCTGGATCGGCCCGACAGGCAGAGGCTCACCCCTCCACTTT
TRBJ2-1	few	TRBV15	-	CATSRGSRVNEQFF	TGTGCCACCAGCAGAGGGTCCAGGGTTAATGAGCAGTTCTTC
TRBJ2-7	-	TRBV6-5	TRBD2	CASRSRAGGRYEQYF	TGTGCCAGCAGGTCTAGGGCGGGAGGCCGGTACGAGCAGTACTTC
TRBJ1-5	-	TRBV5-1	-	CASSLGRVGGQPQHF	TGCGCCAGCAGCTTGGGGCGGGTAGGGGGTCAGCCCCAGCATTTT
TRBJ1-1	-	TRBV30	-	CAWSVVTEAFF	TGTGCCTGGAGTGTCGTCACTGAAGCTTTCTTT
TRBJ1-1	few	TRBV6-5	TRBD1	CASSKLDQGGTEAFF	TGTGCCAGCAGTAAACTGGACCAGGGGGGCACTGAAGCTTTCTTT
TRBJ1-4	-	TRBV7-9	-	CASGGQLINEKLFF	TGTGCCAGCGGCGGACAGCTTATTAATGAAAAACTGTTTTTT
TRBJ2-6	few	TRBV5-4	TRBD2	CASSSGLAGASGANVLTF	TGTGCCAGCAGCTCCGGACTAGCGGGAGCATCGGGGGCCAACGTCCTGACTTTC
TRBJ2-3	few	TRBV30	-	CAWSDLKRSTDTQYF	TGTGCCTGGAGTGACCTCAAGCGGAGCACAGATACGCAGTATTTT
TRBJ2-1	-	TRBV6-6	-	CASKSISSYNEQFF	TGTGCCAGCAAATCAATCAGCTCCTACAATGAGCAGTTCTTC
TRBJ2-1	-	TRBV11-2	TRBD2	CASRTSGLAENNEQFF	TGTGCCAGCAGAACGTCGGGACTAGCGGAAAACAATGAGCAGTTCTTC
TRBJ2-3	few	TRBV7-2	-	CASSLSQGPDTQYF	TGTGCCAGCAGCTTAAGCCAGGGCCCAGATACGCAGTATTTT
TRBJ2-7	few	TRBV7-8	-	CASSSGDRTYSYEQYF	TGTGCCAGCAGCTCAGGCGACAGGACCTACTCCTACGAGCAGTACTTC
TRBJ2-2	few	TRBV4-2	-	CASSQGAGANTGELFF	TGTGCCAGCAGCCAAGGGGCAGGGGCGAACACCGGGGAGCTGTTTTTT
TRBJ2-4	-	TRBV5-1	-	CASSPDPGLKNIQYF	TGCGCCAGCAGCCCAGACCCGGGACTCAAAAACATTCAGTACTTC
TRBJ2-7	few	TRBV25-1	TRBD2	CASSPAGGEQYF	TGTGCCAGCAGTCCGGCGGGAGGTGAGCAGTACTTC
TRBJ1-1	-	TRBV7-8	-	CASSLEDANTEAFF	TGTGCCAGCAGCTTGGAGGACGCGAACACTGAAGCTTTCTTT
TRBJ2-1	few	TRBV27	TRBD2	CASMTSGRGNEQFF	TGTGCCAGCATGACTAGCGGGAGAGGAAATGAGCAGTTCTTC
TRBJ2-1	few	TRBV27	TRBD2	CASTSAGGYNEQFF	TGTGCCAGCACATCCGCGGGAGGCTACAATGAGCAGTTCTTC
TRBJ2-5	-	TRBV27	-	CASSSHSRSETQYF	TGTGCCAGCAGTTCGCACAGTCGGTCGGAGACCCAGTACTTC
TRBJ1-5	-	TRBV25-1	TRBD1	CASSEYKRTGADQPQHF	TGTGCCAGCAGTGAATATAAACGGACAGGGGCGGATCAGCCCCAGCATTTT
TRBJ1-2	-	TRBV6-5	-	CAAYAWGPGGYTF	TGTGCCGCCTATGCATGGGGGCCGGGCGGCTACACCTTC
TRBJ1-6	few	TRBV5-4	TRBD1	CASTSRQGILVSPLHF	TGTGCCAGCACCTCGAGACAGGGGATTTTAGTTTCACCCCTCCACTTT
TRBJ2-6	few	TRBV5-6	-	CASSWLEVGGANVLTF	TGTGCCAGCAGCTGGCTCGAGGTAGGTGGGGCCAACGTCCTGACTTTC
TRBJ1-6	-	TRBV5-6	-	CASSSTGASPLHF	TGTGCCAGCAGCTCGACAGGTGCGTCACCCCTCCACTTT
TRBJ2-7	few	TRBV18	TRBD2	CASSPGTSGSYEQYF	TGTGCCAGCTCACCAGGGACTAGCGGGAGTTACGAGCAGTACTTC
TRBJ2-7	few	TRBV11-2	TRBD1	CASSRQGIREQYF	TGTGCCAGCAGCAGACAGGGAATTCGCGAGCAGTACTTC
TRBJ2-7	-	TRBV6-6	TRBD1	CASSRSGTALYEQYF	TGTGCCAGCAGTCGTTCCGGGACAGCGCTATACGAGCAGTACTTC
TRBJ2-7	few	TRBV11-2	-	CASSLLVSYEQYF	TGTGCCAGCAGCTTACTAGTCTCCTACGAGCAGTACTTC
TRBJ1-2	-	TRBV5-1	TRBD1	CASSLSTGTIGYTF	TGCGCCAGCAGCTTGTCGACAGGGACGATTGGCTACACCTTC
TRBJ2-5	-	TRBV5-1	TRBD2	CASSPGEGKETQYF	TGCGCCAGCAGCCCTGGGGAGGGGAAAGAGACCCAGTACTTC
TRBJ1-2	few	TRBV4-1	-	CASSRNKAGRNYGYTF	TGCGCCAGCAGCCGAAACAAAGCGGGACGCAACTATGGCTACACCTTC
TRBJ2-5	-	TRBV6-5	TRBD1	CASSYADRVGTQYF	TGTGCCAGCAGTTACGCGGACAGGGTTGGGACCCAGTACTTC